This T cell receptor beta chain was profiled in a study of blood T cell repertoires in COVID-19. Only in-frame clones appear in the TCRdb table, and some are missing; sequencing was by immunoSEQ multiplex PCR. The table lists about 250,000 clones, more than 85% of them singletons. V dropped 11 bases and J dropped 3 bases, with 16 bases sitting between them. The CDR3 has 13 residues. Germline V lookup: CDR1 MNHEY, CDR2 SVGAGI. The rearrangement uses TRBV6-5 and TRBJ1-1; D is possibly TRBD1 (5 bases). This clonotype was obtained from a woman aged 45-60 years who had recovered from COVID-19. Material: PBMCs or T cells enriched from blood (not recorded which). CDR3 sequence reads: CAGAVSGDTEAFF. CDR3 DNA sequence: TGTGCCGGGGCCGTAAGTGGGGACACTGAAGCTTTCTTT.